The 29 T cell receptor beta chains in this list originate from one sample, sequenced in a study of T cell repertoires in cytomegalovirus infection. MiXCR, applied by TCRdb to the reads, yields one record per CDR3 protein. This sample has 450,000 to 550,000 distinct CDR3 sequences, with about 17% found just once. Material for sequencing was CD8+ T cells from PBMCs. These receptors all come from a human donor in good health (CMV status not recorded). Some clones in this sample may be carry-over from other donors' samples.

This clonotype was found many times. This rearrangement joins TRBV11-2 to TRBJ1-4; D ambiguous. CDR3 size: 13 residues. Germline V gene data show CDR1 as SGHAT and CDR2 as FQNNGV. V was cut by 2 bases and J by 6 bases, with 7 bases left in between. The CDR3 DNA reads TGTGCCAGCAGCTTATCCCCGCATGAAAAACTGTTTTTT. Translated: CASSLSPHEKLFF.

The genes are TRBV20-1 and TRBJ1-4; perhaps TRBD1 as D (5 bases). The CDR3 consists of 17 residues. V was pared by 3 bases and J by 1 base, with 18 bases between. The germline V gene has CDR1 DFQATT and CDR2 SNEGSKA (reference sequence). CDR3 sequence (DNA): TGCAGTGCTAGGTCAGGGCAGTTTCTAATAACTAATGAAAAACTGTTTTTT. It is translated as CSARSGQFLITNEKLFF.

V gene TRBV5-3 combines with J gene TRBJ2-3, with D perhaps matching TRBD1 (6 bases). TRBV5-3 is treated as an ORF (open reading frame) with a function not yet certain. Trimming left V 8 bases short and J 0 bases short, with 10 bases between. The CDR3 runs 13 residues. CDR3 sequence: CASTGQSTDTQYF. The DNA for the CDR3 is TGTGCCAGCACCGGACAGAGCACAGATACGCAGTATTTT.

This clonotype came up once. The chain combines TRBV29-1 with TRBJ2-7; 7 nucleotides agree with TRBD2. CDR1 and CDR2 (germline): SQVTM, ANQGSEA. V shed 4 bases, J shed 0 bases, and the junction held 3 bases outside the gene matches. This CDR3 has 13 amino acids. The CDR3 coding sequence is TGCAGCGTTGGGGGCGGGAGCTCCTACGAGCAGTACTTC. This translates into CSVGGGSSYEQYF.

This clonotype has ten or more counts. J is TRBJ1-5 and V is TRBV6-5; D is undetermined. Germline CDR1 reads MNHEY; CDR2 reads SVGAGI. V lost 1 base, J lost 4 bases, and 20 bases lay in between. CDR3 length: 18 amino acids. The CDR3 is CASSYWKQGSIENQPQHF. The CDR3 bases are TGTGCCAGCAGTTACTGGAAACAAGGCTCCATAGAAAATCAGCCCCAGCATTTT.

This clonotype was seen a few times. The chain couples TRBV2 to TRBJ1-2; D not resolved. The germline V gene has CDR1 SNHLY and CDR2 FYNNEI. The germline V and J ends were trimmed by 8 bases and 6 bases, with 22 bases remaining between them. This CDR3 has 15 amino acids. The CDR3 DNA reads TGTGCCAGCCCCTCAGGATCAACGAGAAGGGATGGCTACACCTTC. This sequence encodes CASPSGSTRRDGYTF.

This clonotype was seen a few times. CDR3 protein: CASSLRDRPNNQPQHF. CDR3 DNA: TGTGCCAGCAGTCTTCGGGACAGGCCGAACAATCAGCCCCAGCATTTT. V gene TRBV12-3 or TRBV12-4 combines with J gene TRBJ1-5; TRBD1 agrees at 8 bases. This CDR3 spans 16 amino acids. Unmatched junction bases numbered 9, after V lost 5 bases and J lost 3 bases.

The chain carries TRBV5-1 and TRBJ2-2, with TRBD2 matching 10 bases. There are 17 residues in the CDR3. Germline V gene sequence: CDR1 SGHRS, CDR2 YFSETQ. The ends lost 3 bases at V and 5 bases at J; junction bases unmatched: 10. The CDR3 nucleotides are TGCGCCAGCAGCTGGGCTCTAGCGGGAGACGAAACCGGGGAGCTGTTTTTT. Translation: CASSWALAGDETGELFF.

With regard to this clonotype: Without the conserved terminal phenylalanine or tryptophan, this CDR3 likely stems from a read error. The DNA is omitted, as the CDR3 cannot be located on it reliably, and the CDR3 follows TCRdb's listing. The rearrangement joins TRBV7-3 to TRBJ2-1; the table's D gene call, TRBD1, was not cross checked with the DNA. The CDR3 spans 19 amino acids, including both terminal residues. Germline CDR1 reads SGHTA; CDR2 reads FQGTGA. CDR3 amino acids: CASSLGRQGRPSSYNEQLL.

This clonotype was counted ten times or more. The gene calls are TRBV28 and TRBJ1-5, with a possible D match to TRBD1 (5 bases). With 3 bases removed from V and 2 bases from J, the gap between germline ends came to 14 bases. CDR1 and CDR2 (germline): MDHEN, SYDVKM. The CDR3 covers 16 residues. CDR3 protein: CASSLVTGNGNQPQHF. DNA of the CDR3: TGTGCCAGCAGTTTGGTTACAGGTAACGGCAATCAGCCCCAGCATTTT.

The rearrangement joins TRBV3-1 to TRBJ2-7, with a tentative D call TRBD1 (7 bases). This CDR3 is 15 amino acids long. Trimming removed 1 base from V and 2 bases from J, with 12 bases in between. Germline V gene sequence: CDR1 LGHDT, CDR2 YNNKEL (reference sequence). Written as DNA, the CDR3 is TGTGCCAGCAGCCAAGGACAGGGACTCCCCTACGAGCAGTACTTC. Its translation: CASSQGQGLPYEQYF.

This clonotype turned up a few times. This rearrangement joins TRBV29-1 to TRBJ2-1, with TRBD1 as a possible D gene (6 bases). Germline V gene sequence: CDR1 SQVTM, CDR2 ANQGSEA. The CDR3 consists of 17 residues. Trimming removed 3 bases at V and 0 bases at J, with 18 bases between. CDR3 DNA sequence: TGCAGCGTTGATGACGCACAGGGTTCCATCTCCTACAATGAGCAGTTCTTC. Protein: CSVDDAQGSISYNEQFF.

The chain employs TRBV20-1 and TRBJ2-5, with 15 nucleotides matching TRBD2. The CDR3 extends over 14 amino acids. CDR1 is DFQATT and CDR2 is SNEGSKA in the germline V gene (reference sequence). Trimming cost V 6 bases and J 4 bases; bases outside gene matches: 3. CDR3 nucleotide sequence: TGCAGTGCCCGGACTAGCGGGGGGGCAGAGACCCAGTACTTC. Translated, it gives CSARTSGGAETQYF.

In this sample, this clonotype turned up many times. The V and J genes are TRBV12-3 or TRBV12-4 and TRBJ2-1; no clear D. The V and J ends lost 2 bases and 4 bases respectively, with 6 bases between them. The CDR3 covers 13 residues. The CDR3 is CASSLYLYNEQFF. The CDR3 DNA sequence: TGTGCCAGCAGTTTATACTTGTACAATGAGCAGTTCTTC.

The chain combines TRBV29-1 with TRBJ2-1, with D possibly being TRBD2 (6 bases). CDR1 is SQVTM and CDR2 is ANQGSEA in the germline V gene. The germline V and J ends were trimmed by 8 bases and 0 bases, with 14 bases remaining between them. This CDR3 spans 14 amino acids. In nucleotides, the CDR3 is TGCAGCATCCGGGACTTCGGCTCCTACAATGAGCAGTTCTTC. It translates to CSIRDFGSYNEQFF.

The chain recombines TRBV5-8 with TRBJ2-2, with no clear D. The CDR3 covers 14 residues. Per the germline V gene, CDR1 is SGHTS and CDR2 is YDEGEE. The ends were cut back, 3 bases at V and 6 bases at J, with 12 bases in the middle. The CDR3 DNA follows: TGTGCCAGCAGCTGGGTACCTGGGTCCGGGGAGCTGTTTTTT. It encodes CASSWVPGSGELFF.

This clonotype has just a few counts. V gene TRBV6-2 or TRBV6-3 combines with J gene TRBJ2-5; 8 bases fit TRBD2. The CDR3 spans 16 residues. The junction had 11 bases not matched to a gene; V was cut back by 8 bases and J by 0 bases. Looked up from germline, CDR1 is MNHEY and CDR2 is SVGEGT. The DNA of the CDR3 is TGTGCCAGCGCTCCGATCAGCGGGGGTTACCAAGAGACCCAGTACTTC. Amino acids: CASAPISGGYQETQYF.

In this sample, this clonotype turned up many times. This chain links TRBV25-1 with TRBJ1-5; possible D gene TRBD1, 5 bases. CDR1 is MGHDK and CDR2 is SYGVNS in the germline V gene. V was shortened by 3 bases and J by 4 bases, with 13 bases between the two germline ends. This CDR3 has 15 amino acids. The CDR3 here is CASSEGGGGNQPQHF. Here the CDR3 DNA reads TGTGCCAGCAGTGAGGGTGGGGGTGGGAATCAGCCCCAGCATTTT.

This clonotype was found many times. This sequence joins TRBV12-3 or TRBV12-4 and TRBJ2-5, with 7 positions matching TRBD1. This CDR3 region has 16 residues. J gave up 3 bases and V 8 bases, and 15 bases lay outside the gene matches. The CDR3 here is CASVSGSGTEKETQYF. In nucleotides, the CDR3 is TGTGCCAGCGTATCGGGTTCCGGGACAGAAAAAGAGACCCAGTACTTC.

This clonotype has more than one count but fewer than ten. V and J are TRBV27 and TRBJ1-2; tentative D call: TRBD1 (5 bases). Germline CDR1 is MNHEY and CDR2 is SMNVEV (reference sequence). Trimming shortened V by 3 bases and J by 4 bases, and 12 bases separated the two germline ends. This CDR3 contains 14 residues. CDR3 in amino acids: CASSLGPRGYGYTF. The DNA for the CDR3 is TGTGCCAGCAGTTTGGGGCCCCGGGGCTATGGCTACACCTTC.

This chain links TRBV7-6 with TRBJ1-6; 10 positions agree with TRBD1. After removal of 3 bases from V and 14 bases from J, the junction contained 7 bases not matched to a gene. The CDR3 is 14 residues long. Germline loops: CDR1 SGHVS, CDR2 FNYEAQ. The CDR3 DNA reads as TGTGCCAGCAGCTTGGGGACAGGGGATATATCCCTCCACTTT. This encodes CASSLGTGDISLHF.

This clonotype was counted between two and nine times. The rearrangement uses TRBV7-6 and TRBJ2-5, with D maybe TRBD1 (5 bases). Between the trimmed V and J ends, which lost 5 bases and 4 bases, there was a span of 11 bases. CDR1 SGHVS and CDR2 FNYEAQ come from the germline V gene. The CDR3 consists of 13 residues. The CDR3 loop reads CASSDVRGETQYF. The CDR3, as DNA: TGTGCCAGCAGCGACGTAAGGGGAGAGACCCAGTACTTC.

This clonotype has ten or more counts. This chain joins TRBV12-3 or TRBV12-4 and TRBJ1-1; unclear D gene. This CDR3 is built from 13 residues. V lost 7 bases and J 1 base, leaving 10 bases between the germline ends. The DNA for the CDR3 is TGTGCCAGCACCTCTGTGGGGAACACTGAAGCTTTCTTT. Encoded protein: CASTSVGNTEAFF.

This clonotype was observed many times. J is TRBJ2-6 and V is TRBV7-9; unclear D gene. From germline, CDR1 is SEHNR and CDR2 FQNEAQ (reference sequence). CDR3 length equals 15 residues. The V gene lost 3 bases and the J gene lost 5 bases, with 11 bases spanning the gap. CDR3 loop: CASSFSSRRANVLTF. DNA of the CDR3: TGTGCCAGCAGCTTTTCATCGCGGAGGGCCAACGTCCTGACTTTC.

This clonotype has just a few counts. V and J are TRBV27 and TRBJ1-2, with no clear D. The CDR3 runs 13 residues. Germline CDR1 and CDR2: MNHEY and SMNVEV (reference sequence). Trimming left V 5 bases short and J 6 bases short, with 13 bases between. This CDR3 is CASSPEGQDGYTF. CDR3 in DNA: TGTGCCAGCAGTCCTGAGGGCCAGGATGGCTACACCTTC.

This clonotype showed up many times. The V call is TRBV28, the J call TRBJ2-1; D might be TRBD2 (5 bases). The CDR3 sequence is 14 residues long. The germline V and J ends were trimmed by 7 bases and 5 bases, with 15 bases remaining between them. Germline loops: CDR1 MDHEN, CDR2 SYDVKM. The CDR3 sequence: CASNYLGEHNEQFF. In DNA form, the CDR3 reads TGTGCCAGCAACTATCTCGGGGAGCACAATGAGCAGTTCTTC.

This clonotype was counted many times. The chain couples TRBV14 to TRBJ2-1; D is possibly TRBD2 (5 bases). Germline V CDR1 and CDR2: SGHDN, FVKESK. The CDR3 consists of 15 residues. Trimming left V 1 base short and J 0 bases short, with 7 bases between. The DNA of the CDR3 is TGTGCCAGCAGCCAAGCGGGGAGCTCCTACAATGAGCAGTTCTTC. This sequence encodes CASSQAGSSYNEQFF.

About this clonotype: A much more abundant neighbour one base away suggests this may be a read error. V gene TRBV28 combines with J gene TRBJ2-7, with D possibly matching TRBD2 (6 bases). Germline CDR1 is MDHEN and CDR2 is SYDVKM. The V end lost 3 bases, the J end lost 8 bases, and 23 bases lay between the germline ends. The CDR3 totals 16 residues. This CDR3 is CASSLTAGGIEVKQYF. CDR3 DNA: TGTGCCAGCAGTTTGACGGCCGGAGGGATTGAGGTCAAGCAGTACTTC.

This clonotype was recorded at least ten times. The chain uses TRBV7-8 and TRBJ2-1; perhaps TRBD2 as D (5 bases). CDR1 is SGHVS, CDR2 FQNEAQ, per germline. V lost 5 bases, J lost 8 bases, and 19 bases lay in between. The CDR3 loop spans 15 amino acids. CDR3 bases: TGTGCCAGCAGCCCCCCCCCGGGCCCCGGGGATGAGCAGTTCTTC. This codes for CASSPPPGPGDEQFF. The variable domain in full, with the rest retrieved from reference TRBV7-8 and TRBJ2-1, is GAGVSQSPRYKVAKRGQDVALRCDPISGHVSLFWYQQALGQGPEFLTYFQNEAQLDKSGLPSDRFFAERPEGSVSTLKIQRTQQEDSAVYLCASSPPPGPGDEQFFGPGTRLTVL.